This TCR beta chain was identified in a study of cytomegalovirus exposure and HLA in healthy donors. Background on the study: The Caucasian-associated ancestry cluster contained 81% of the approximately 410 genotyped donors. Study-level findings and limits: From TCR beta sequences, most subjects' HLA-A and HLA-B alleles were reportedly predicted accurately.

All donors participated as healthy donors of bone marrow. Concerning this clone: Its antigen is not identified.

The PCR employed 60 Vbeta primers together with 13 Jbeta primers. Repertoires were generated with immunoSEQ multiplex PCR, while TCRdb's copy carries only in-frame clones and drops some. Among 95,000 to 130,000 clones, under 90% were seen once, and the ten largest hold 3% to 4%. Germline loops: CDR1 SGHNT, CDR2 YENEEA. This CDR3 has 16 residues. V lost 1 base, J lost 6 bases, and 7 bases stayed unmatched. The material sequenced was PBMCs. The source of this sequence is a woman in her twenties or thirties in good health and CMV-seronegative. This chain connects TRBV11-3 to TRBJ2-1; 9 bases align to TRBD2. The CDR3 is CASSLVSSGTLNEQFF. The CDR3 DNA reads TGTGCCAGCAGCTTAGTCTCTAGCGGGACCCTCAATGAGCAGTTCTTC.